This T cell receptor (beta chain) was sequenced during a study of CD8+CD57+ T cells in acquired aplastic anemia. Study-wide results and limits: Between patients and controls, CD8+ Simpson's diversity did not vary significantly.

With regard to this clonotype: Its matching antigen is unknown. At one end the junction does not follow the germline gene, possibly because of a read error.

Using genomic DNA as the template, TCR beta VDJ and CDR3 profiling was carried out. TCRdb re-derived calls from the reads in MiXCR, one entry per CDR3 protein. Of some 47,000 distinct CDR3 sequences detected, about three quarters appear once; the ten largest clones hold 30% to 40%. The CDR3 is 14 amino acids. Germline V CDR1 and CDR2: MNHEY, SVGEGT. Sample: sorted CD4+, CD8+, or CD8+CD57+ T cells (not recorded which) from PBMCs. This sequence originates from a human donor in good health, serving as a control. This rearrangement joins TRBV6-2 or TRBV6-3 to TRBJ2-7, with a tentative D call TRBD1 (7 bases). CDR3: CASGGTAFSYGQYF. The CDR3 coding sequence is TGTGCCAGCGGAGGGACAGCCTTTTCCTACGGGCAGTACTTC.